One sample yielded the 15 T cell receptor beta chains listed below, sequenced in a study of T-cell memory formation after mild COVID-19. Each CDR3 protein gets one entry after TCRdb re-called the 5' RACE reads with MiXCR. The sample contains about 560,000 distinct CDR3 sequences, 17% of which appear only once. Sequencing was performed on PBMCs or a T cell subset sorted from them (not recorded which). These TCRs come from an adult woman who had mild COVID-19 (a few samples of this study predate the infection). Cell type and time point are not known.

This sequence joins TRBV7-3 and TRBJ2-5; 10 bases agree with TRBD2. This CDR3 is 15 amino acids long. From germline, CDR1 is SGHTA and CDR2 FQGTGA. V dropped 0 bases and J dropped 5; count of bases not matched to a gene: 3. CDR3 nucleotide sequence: TGTGCCAGCAGCTTAACCCTAGCGGGGGTGGAGACCCAGTACTTC. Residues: CASSLTLAGVETQYF.

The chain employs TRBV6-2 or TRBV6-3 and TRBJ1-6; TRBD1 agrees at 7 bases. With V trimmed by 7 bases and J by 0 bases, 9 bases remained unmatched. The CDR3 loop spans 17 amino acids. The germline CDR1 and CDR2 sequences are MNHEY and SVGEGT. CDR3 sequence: CASTTMDRSSYNSPLHF. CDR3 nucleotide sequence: TGTGCCAGCACCACCATGGACAGGAGCTCCTATAATTCACCCCTCCACTTT.

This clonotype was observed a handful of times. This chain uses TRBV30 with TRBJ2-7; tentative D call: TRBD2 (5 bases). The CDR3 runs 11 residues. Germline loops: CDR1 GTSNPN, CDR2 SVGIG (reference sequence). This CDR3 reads CGGQAASEQYF. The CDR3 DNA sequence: TGTGGTGGGCAAGCGGCTAGCGAGCAGTACTTC.

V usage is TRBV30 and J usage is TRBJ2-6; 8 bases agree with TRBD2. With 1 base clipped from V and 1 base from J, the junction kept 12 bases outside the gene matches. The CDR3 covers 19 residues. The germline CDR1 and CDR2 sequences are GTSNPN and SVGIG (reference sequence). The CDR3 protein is CAWSGRGVVRESGANVLTF. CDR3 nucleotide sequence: TGTGCCTGGAGTGGGCGGGGGGTCGTTAGAGAATCTGGGGCCAACGTCCTGACTTTC. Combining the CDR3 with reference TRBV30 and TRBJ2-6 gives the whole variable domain SQTIHQWPATLVQPVGSPLSLECTVEGTSNPNLYWYRQAAGRGLQLLFYSVGIGQISSEVPQNLSASRPQDRQFILSSKKLLLSDSGFYLCAWSGRGVVRESGANVLTFGAGSRLTVL.

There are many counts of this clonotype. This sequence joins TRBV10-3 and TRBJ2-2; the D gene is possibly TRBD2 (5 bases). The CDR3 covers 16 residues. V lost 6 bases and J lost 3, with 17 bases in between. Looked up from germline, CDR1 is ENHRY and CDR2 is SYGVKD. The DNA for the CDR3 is TGTGCCATCAGAGGAGTAAGCGGAATCGACACCGGGGAGCTGTTTTTT. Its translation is CAIRGVSGIDTGELFF.

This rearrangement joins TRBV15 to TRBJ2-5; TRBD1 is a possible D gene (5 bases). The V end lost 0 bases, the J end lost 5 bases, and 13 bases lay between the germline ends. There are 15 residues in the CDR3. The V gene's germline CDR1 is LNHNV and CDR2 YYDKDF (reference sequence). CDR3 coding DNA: TGTGCCACCAGCAGAGATGGCAGGGCGAGTGAGACCCAGTACTTC. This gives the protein CATSRDGRASETQYF.

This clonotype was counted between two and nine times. The CDR3 sequence is CASSQVGTGVNSPLHF. CDR3 DNA sequence: TGCGCCAGCAGCCAAGTCGGGACAGGGGTTAATTCACCCCTCCACTTT. The chain is built from TRBV4-1 and TRBJ1-6, with 10 bases identical to TRBD1. CDR3 length: 16 residues. Germline V gene lookup returns CDR1 MGHRA and CDR2 YSYEKL. V shed 1 base and J 6 bases; nucleotides not matched to a gene: 3.

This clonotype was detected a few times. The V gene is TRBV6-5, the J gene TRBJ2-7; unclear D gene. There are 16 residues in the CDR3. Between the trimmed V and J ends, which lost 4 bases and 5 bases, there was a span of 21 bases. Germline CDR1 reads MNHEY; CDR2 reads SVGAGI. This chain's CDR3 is CASSFSTLPGPHEQYF. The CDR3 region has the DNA TGTGCCAGCAGTTTTTCCACACTCCCTGGACCCCACGAGCAGTACTTC.

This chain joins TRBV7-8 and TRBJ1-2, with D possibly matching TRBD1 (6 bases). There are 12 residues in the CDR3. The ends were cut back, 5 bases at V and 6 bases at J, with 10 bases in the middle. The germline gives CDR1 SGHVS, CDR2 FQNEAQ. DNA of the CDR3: TGTGCCAGCAGCCCACAGGGTCATGGCTACACCTTC. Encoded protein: CASSPQGHGYTF.

The chain's CDR3 is CASSLAQRGVQHF. In DNA form, the CDR3 reads TGTGCCAGCAGCTTAGCCCAACGGGGGGTCCAGCATTTT. The chain recombines TRBV7-9 with TRBJ1-5; D may be TRBD1 (5 bases). The CDR3 spans 13 residues. Germline values: CDR1 SEHNR, CDR2 FQNEAQ (reference sequence). V dropped 0 bases and J dropped 12 bases, with 12 bases sitting between them.

The CDR3 DNA reads TGTGCCAGCAGTTATTATGCGAGGGGCATAGAGGGGTTAACCTACGAGCAGTACTTC. Translation gives CASSYYARGIEGLTYEQYF. This chain uses TRBV6-5 with TRBJ2-7; D is tentatively TRBD1 or TRBD2 (5 bases each). V was pared by 3 bases and J by 2 bases, with 26 bases between. The germline V gene has CDR1 MNHEY and CDR2 SVGAGI. This CDR3 has 19 amino acids.

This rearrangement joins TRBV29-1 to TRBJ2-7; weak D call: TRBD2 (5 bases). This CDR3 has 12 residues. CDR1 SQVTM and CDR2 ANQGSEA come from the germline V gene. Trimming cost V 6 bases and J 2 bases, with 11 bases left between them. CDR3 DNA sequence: TGCAGCGTCCGTGGAGGAGCCTACGAGCAGTACTTC. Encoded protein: CSVRGGAYEQYF.

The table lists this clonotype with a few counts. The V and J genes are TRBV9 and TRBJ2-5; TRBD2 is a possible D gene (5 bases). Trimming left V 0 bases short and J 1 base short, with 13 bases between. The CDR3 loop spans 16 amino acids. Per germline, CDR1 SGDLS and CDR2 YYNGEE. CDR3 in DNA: TGTGCCAGCAGCGTAGCTATAGGGAGAGGCCAAGAGACCCAGTACTTC. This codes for CASSVAIGRGQETQYF.

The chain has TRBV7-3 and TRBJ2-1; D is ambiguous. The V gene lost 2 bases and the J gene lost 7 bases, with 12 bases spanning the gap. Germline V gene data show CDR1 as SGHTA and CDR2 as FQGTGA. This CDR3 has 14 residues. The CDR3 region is CASSLSVGKNEQFF. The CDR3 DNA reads TGTGCCAGCAGCTTATCAGTTGGGAAAAATGAGCAGTTCTTC.

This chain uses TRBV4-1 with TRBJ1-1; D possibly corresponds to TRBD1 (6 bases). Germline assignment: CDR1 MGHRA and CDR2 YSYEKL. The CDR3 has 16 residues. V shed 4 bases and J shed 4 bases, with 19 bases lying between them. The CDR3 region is CASSPHVGGGGTEAFF. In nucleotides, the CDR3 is TGCGCCAGCAGCCCACATGTGGGGGGCGGTGGCACTGAAGCTTTCTTT.